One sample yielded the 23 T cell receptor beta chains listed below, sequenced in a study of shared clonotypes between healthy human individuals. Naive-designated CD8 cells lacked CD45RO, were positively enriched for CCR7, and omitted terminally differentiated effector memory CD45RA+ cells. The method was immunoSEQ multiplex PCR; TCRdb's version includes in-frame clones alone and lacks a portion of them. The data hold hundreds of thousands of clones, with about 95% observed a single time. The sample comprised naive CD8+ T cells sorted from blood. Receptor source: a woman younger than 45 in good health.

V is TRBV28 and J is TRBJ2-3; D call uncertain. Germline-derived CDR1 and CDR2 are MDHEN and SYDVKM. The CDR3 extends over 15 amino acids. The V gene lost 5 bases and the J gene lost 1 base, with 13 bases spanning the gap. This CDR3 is CASSQTEYGTDTQYF. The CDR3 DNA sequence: TGTGCCAGCAGTCAAACGGAGTACGGCACAGATACGCAGTATTTT.

In DNA, the CDR3 is TGTGCCAGCAGGGACCAGGGAAACACCATATATTTT. Its protein is CASRDQGNTIYF. The rearrangement links TRBV13 to TRBJ1-3; D ambiguous. Germline assignment: CDR1 PRHDT and CDR2 FYEKMQ (reference sequence). V lost 6 bases and J 4 bases, leaving 7 bases between the germline ends. The CDR3 is made up of 12 amino acids. The entire variable domain, with the rest obtained from reference TRBV13 and TRBJ1-3, is as follows: AAGVIQSPRHLIKEKRETATLKCYPIPRHDTVYWYQQGPGQDPQFLISFYEKMQSDKGSIPDRFSAQQFSDYHSELNMSSLELGDSALYFCASRDQGNTIYFGEGSWLTVV.

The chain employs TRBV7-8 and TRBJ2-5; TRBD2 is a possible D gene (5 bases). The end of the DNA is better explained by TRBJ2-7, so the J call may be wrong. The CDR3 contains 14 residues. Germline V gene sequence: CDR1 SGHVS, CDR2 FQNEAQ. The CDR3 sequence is CASSSLDGTYEQYF. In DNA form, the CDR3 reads TGTGCCAGCAGCTCTCTGGACGGGACCTACGAGCAGTACTTC.

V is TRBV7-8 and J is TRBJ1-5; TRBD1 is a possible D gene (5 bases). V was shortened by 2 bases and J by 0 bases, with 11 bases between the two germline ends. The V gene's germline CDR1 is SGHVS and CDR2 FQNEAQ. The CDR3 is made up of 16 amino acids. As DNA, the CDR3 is TGTGCCAGCAGCTTAAATACAGGCTATAGCAATCAGCCCCAGCATTTT. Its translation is CASSLNTGYSNQPQHF.

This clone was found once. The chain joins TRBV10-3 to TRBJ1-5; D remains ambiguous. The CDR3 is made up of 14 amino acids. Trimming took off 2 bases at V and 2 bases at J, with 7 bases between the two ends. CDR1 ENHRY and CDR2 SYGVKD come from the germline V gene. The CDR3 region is CAISEGGGNQPQHF. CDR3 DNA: TGTGCCATCAGTGAGGGTGGAGGCAATCAGCCCCAGCATTTT.

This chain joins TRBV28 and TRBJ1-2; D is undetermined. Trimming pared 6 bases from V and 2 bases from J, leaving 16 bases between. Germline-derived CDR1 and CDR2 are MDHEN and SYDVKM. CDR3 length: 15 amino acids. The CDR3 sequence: CASSPPTGWNYGYTF. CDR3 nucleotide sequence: TGTGCCAGCAGCCCCCCAACCGGGTGGAACTATGGCTACACCTTC.

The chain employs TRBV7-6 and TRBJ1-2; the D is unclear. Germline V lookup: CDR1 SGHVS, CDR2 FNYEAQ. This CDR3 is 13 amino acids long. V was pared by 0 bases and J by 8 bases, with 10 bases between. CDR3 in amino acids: CASSLARGSGYTF. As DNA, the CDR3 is TGTGCCAGCAGCTTAGCGCGTGGGAGCGGCTACACCTTC.

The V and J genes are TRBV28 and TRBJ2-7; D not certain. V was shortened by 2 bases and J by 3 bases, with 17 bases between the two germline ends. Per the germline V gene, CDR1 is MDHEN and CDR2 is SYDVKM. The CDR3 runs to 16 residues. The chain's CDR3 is CASSLSSTEIDYEQYF. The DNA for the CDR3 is TGTGCCAGCAGTTTAAGTTCAACCGAAATCGACTACGAGCAGTACTTC.

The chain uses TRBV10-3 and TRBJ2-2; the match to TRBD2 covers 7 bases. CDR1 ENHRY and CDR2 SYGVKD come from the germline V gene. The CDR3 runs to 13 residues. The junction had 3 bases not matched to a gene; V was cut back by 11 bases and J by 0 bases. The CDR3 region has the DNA TGTGCCTCGGGGACTACGAACACCGGGGAGCTGTTTTTT. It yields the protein CASGTTNTGELFF.

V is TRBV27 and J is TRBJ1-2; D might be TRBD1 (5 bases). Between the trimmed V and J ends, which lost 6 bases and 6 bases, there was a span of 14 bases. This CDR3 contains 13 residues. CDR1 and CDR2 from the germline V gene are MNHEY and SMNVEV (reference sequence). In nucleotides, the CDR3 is TGTGCCAGCAGCCCCTCTGGGGGGGATGGCTACACCTTC. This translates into CASSPSGGDGYTF.

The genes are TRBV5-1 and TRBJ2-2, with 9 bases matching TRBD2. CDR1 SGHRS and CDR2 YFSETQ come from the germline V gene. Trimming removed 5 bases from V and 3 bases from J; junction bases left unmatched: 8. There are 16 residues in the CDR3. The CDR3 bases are TGCGCCAGCAGTTCCCGGGGACTAGCTTACACCGGGGAGCTGTTTTTT. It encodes CASSSRGLAYTGELFF.

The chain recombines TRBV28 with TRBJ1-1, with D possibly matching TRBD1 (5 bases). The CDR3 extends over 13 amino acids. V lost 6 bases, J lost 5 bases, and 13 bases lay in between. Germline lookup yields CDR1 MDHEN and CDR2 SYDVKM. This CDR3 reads CASSSTDWTEAFF. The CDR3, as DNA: TGTGCCAGCAGCTCGACAGATTGGACTGAAGCTTTCTTT. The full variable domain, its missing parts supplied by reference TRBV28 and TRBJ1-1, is DVKVTQSSRYLVKRTGEKVFLECVQDMDHENMFWYRQDPGLGLRLIYFSYDVKMKEKGDIPEGYSVSREKKERFSLILESASTNQTSMYLCASSSTDWTEAFFGQGTRLTVV.

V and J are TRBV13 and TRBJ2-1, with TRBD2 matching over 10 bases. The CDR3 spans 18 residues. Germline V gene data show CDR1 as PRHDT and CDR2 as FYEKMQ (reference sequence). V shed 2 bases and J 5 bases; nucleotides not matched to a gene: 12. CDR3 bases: TGTGCCAGCAGCTTATTCTGGGCTAGCGGGAGAGGACACAATGAGCAGTTCTTC. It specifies CASSLFWASGRGHNEQFF.

The CDR3 here is CASSFAGGKNIQYF. CDR3 in DNA: TGTGCCAGCAGTTTTGCGGGAGGGAAAAACATTCAGTACTTC. The chain carries TRBV28 and TRBJ2-4; 9 nucleotides agree with TRBD2. Germline V gene data show CDR1 as MDHEN and CDR2 as SYDVKM. The ends lost 3 bases at V and 4 bases at J; junction bases unmatched: 1. This CDR3 is 14 amino acids long.

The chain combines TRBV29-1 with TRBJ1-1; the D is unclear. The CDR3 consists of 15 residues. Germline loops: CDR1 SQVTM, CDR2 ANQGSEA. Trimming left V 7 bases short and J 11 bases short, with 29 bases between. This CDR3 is CSAFWTGDIPMRAFF. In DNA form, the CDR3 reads TGCAGCGCTTTTTGGACGGGCGACATCCCCATGAGGGCTTTCTTT.

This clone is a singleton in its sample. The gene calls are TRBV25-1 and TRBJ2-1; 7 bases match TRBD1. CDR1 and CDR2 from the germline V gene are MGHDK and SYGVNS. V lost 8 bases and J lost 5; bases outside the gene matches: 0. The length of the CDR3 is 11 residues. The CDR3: CASGTDNEQFF. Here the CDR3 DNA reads TGTGCCAGCGGGACAGACAATGAGCAGTTCTTC.

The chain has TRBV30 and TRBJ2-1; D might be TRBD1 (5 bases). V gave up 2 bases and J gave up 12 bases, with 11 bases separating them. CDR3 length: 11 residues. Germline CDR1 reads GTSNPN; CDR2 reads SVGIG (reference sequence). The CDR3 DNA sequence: TGTGCCTGGAGTCAGGGCCACGTGCAGTTCTTC. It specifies CAWSQGHVQFF.

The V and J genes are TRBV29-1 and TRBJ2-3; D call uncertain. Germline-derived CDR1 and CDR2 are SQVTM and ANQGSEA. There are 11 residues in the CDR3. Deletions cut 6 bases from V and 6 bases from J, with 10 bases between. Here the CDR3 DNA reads TGCAGCGTCGATTCCTTTGATACGCAGTATTTT. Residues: CSVDSFDTQYF.

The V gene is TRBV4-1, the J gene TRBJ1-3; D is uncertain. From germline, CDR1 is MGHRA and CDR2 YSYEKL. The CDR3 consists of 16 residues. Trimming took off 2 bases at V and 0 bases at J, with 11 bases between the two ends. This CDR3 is CASSQMWRHSGNTIYF. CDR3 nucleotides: TGCGCCAGCAGCCAAATGTGGAGGCACTCTGGAAACACCATATATTTT.

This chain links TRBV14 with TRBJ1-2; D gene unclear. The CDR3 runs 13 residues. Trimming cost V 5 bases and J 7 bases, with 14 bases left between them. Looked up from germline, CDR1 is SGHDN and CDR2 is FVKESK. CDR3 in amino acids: CASSVRDTGGYTF. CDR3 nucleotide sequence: TGTGCCAGCAGCGTTCGAGACACCGGTGGCTACACCTTC. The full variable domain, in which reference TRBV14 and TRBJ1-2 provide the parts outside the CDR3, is EAGVTQFPSHSVIEKGQTVTLRCDPISGHDNLYWYRRVMGKEIKFLLHFVKESKQDESGMPNNRFLAERTGGTYSTLKVQPAELEDSGVYFCASSVRDTGGYTFGSGTRLTVV.

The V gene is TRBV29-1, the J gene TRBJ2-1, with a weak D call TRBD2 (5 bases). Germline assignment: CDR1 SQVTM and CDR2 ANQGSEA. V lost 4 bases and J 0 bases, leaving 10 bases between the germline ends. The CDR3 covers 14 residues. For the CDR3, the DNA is TGCAGCGTTGGATCGGGGTTCTCCTACAATGAGCAGTTCTTC. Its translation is CSVGSGFSYNEQFF.

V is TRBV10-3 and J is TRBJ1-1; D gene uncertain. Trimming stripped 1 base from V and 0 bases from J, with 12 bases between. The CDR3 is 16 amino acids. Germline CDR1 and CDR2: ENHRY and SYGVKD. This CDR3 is CAISEYIGRVNTEAFF. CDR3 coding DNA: TGTGCCATCAGTGAGTATATAGGCAGAGTGAACACTGAAGCTTTCTTT.

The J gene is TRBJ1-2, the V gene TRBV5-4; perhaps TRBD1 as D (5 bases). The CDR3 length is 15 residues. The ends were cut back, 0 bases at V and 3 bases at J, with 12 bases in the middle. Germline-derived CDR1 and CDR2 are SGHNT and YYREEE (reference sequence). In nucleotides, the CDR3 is TGTGCCAGCAGCTTGGCACGGGACGCATACTATGGCTACACCTTC. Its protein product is CASSLARDAYYGYTF.